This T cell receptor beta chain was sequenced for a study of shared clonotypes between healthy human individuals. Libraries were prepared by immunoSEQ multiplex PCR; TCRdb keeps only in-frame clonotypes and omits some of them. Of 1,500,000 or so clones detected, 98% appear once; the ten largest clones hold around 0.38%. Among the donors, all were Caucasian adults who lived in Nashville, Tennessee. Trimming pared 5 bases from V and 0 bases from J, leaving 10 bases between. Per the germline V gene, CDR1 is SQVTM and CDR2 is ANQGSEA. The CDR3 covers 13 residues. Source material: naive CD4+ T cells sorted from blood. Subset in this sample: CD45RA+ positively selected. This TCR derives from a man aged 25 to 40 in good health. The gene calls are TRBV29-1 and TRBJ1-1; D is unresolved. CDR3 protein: CSVNREVNTEAFF. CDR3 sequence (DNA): TGCAGCGTTAACCGGGAGGTGAACACTGAAGCTTTCTTT.